Detailed here is one T cell receptor beta chain. Its specificity is not known. The CDR3 sequence is 14 residues long. Germline V gene data show CDR1 as SEHNR and CDR2 as FQNEAQ (reference sequence). V dropped 1 base and J dropped 4 bases, with 10 bases sitting between them. These data are taken from a study of OX40 agonist ivuxolimab in advanced cancers. The wider study: Patients were over 65% male with ages roughly 20 to 80, mean about 65. Three patients had partial responses: one hepatocellular carcinoma, two cutaneous melanoma.

The protocol was immunoSEQ multiplex PCR, while the TCRdb copy is restricted to in-frame clones and leaves out a portion. The top ten clones hold more than 12% of a sample with around 64,000 clones, about 91% of them seen once. No patient had autoimmune disease or received systemic immunosuppression. Study-level findings and limits: In a subset of nonresponders, normalized T-cell clonal expansion was also low.

Sequenced material: CD4+ or CD8+ T cells sorted from blood, taken in a trial of the OX40 agonist ivuxolimab. The chain carries TRBV7-9 and TRBJ1-1; D gene ambiguous. This receptor was taken from an adult with an advanced solid tumor such as melanoma, head and neck, liver or kidney cancer. In nucleotides, the CDR3 is TGTGCCAGCAGCTTAGAAGGTTTGGGCACTGAAGCTTTCTTT. As protein: CASSLEGLGTEAFF.